The rows below give T cell receptor beta chains drawn from one sample of a study of response to subunit inactivated influenza vaccine. TCRdb re-derived calls from the RT-PCR reads in MiXCR, one entry per CDR3 protein. The sample shows 590,000 or so distinct CDR3 sequences, 12% to 15% of them seen only once. The source material was PBMCs from blood, sampled roughly 15 days before vaccination. These receptors were obtained from a man aged 45-65 years who received an inactivated influenza vaccine. The CDR3 runs from the conserved cysteine through the conserved F or W. Fields, in order: clone size, V gene, J gene, D gene, CDR3 DNA, CDR3 protein. D genes are given only for firm matches. Not all rows give a size; the values are once, few, many and, for expanded clones, a class.

size: .
V: TRBV2
J: TRBJ1-5
D: .
DNA: TGTGCCAGCAGTGGGGCAGTCAATCAGCCCCAGCATTTT
CDR3: CASSGAVNQPQHF

size: .
V: TRBV6-2/TRBV6-3
J: TRBJ2-2
D: .
DNA: TGTGCCAGCAGCTGGGCCGGGGAGCTGTTTTTT
CDR3: CASSWAGELFF

size: few
V: TRBV4-1
J: TRBJ2-7
D: .
DNA: TGCGCCAGCAGCCAAGAGGGCAGGGGCAGCGAGCAGTACTTC
CDR3: CASSQEGRGSEQYF

size: .
V: TRBV5-1
J: TRBJ2-7
D: TRBD1
DNA: TGCGCCAGCAGCAAGGGACAGGGCAACGAGCAGTACTTC
CDR3: CASSKGQGNEQYF

size: few
V: TRBV20-1
J: TRBJ2-3
D: .
DNA: TGCAGTGCTAGAGGGGGCGAAGATTATACGCAGTATTTT
CDR3: CSARGGEDYTQYF

size: many
V: TRBV7-9
J: TRBJ2-5
D: .
DNA: TGTGCCAGCAGCTTAGGGCTCCGACGGGTAGAGACCCAGTACTTC
CDR3: CASSLGLRRVETQYF

size: few
V: TRBV3-1
J: TRBJ2-7
D: .
DNA: TGTGCCAGCAGCCAAATGAAGGGGTTCGGCGAGCAGTACTTC
CDR3: CASSQMKGFGEQYF

size: .
V: TRBV28
J: TRBJ2-5
D: .
DNA: TGTGCCAGCAGCCGGGCCTCCGTGGAGACCCAGTACTTC
CDR3: CASSRASVETQYF

size: few
V: TRBV7-9
J: TRBJ2-1
D: .
DNA: TGTGCCTGCAGCCCCGGGATGGTCAGCTCACGCAATGAGCAGTTCTTC
CDR3: CACSPGMVSSRNEQFF

size: .
V: TRBV20-1
J: TRBJ2-1
D: .
DNA: TGCAGTGCTGTCTCCCTATTCTCCTACAATGAGCAGTTCTTC
CDR3: CSAVSLFSYNEQFF

size: many
V: TRBV29-1
J: TRBJ2-1
D: .
DNA: TGCAGCGTTGGGGCAGGGAGACTCTACAATGAGCAGTTCTTC
CDR3: CSVGAGRLYNEQFF

size: few
V: TRBV20-1
J: TRBJ2-7
D: .
DNA: TGCAGTGCTAGAGTTCCGTTAAGGGGGGATTTCTACGAGCAGTACTTC
CDR3: CSARVPLRGDFYEQYF

size: .
V: TRBV27
J: TRBJ2-7
D: .
DNA: TGTGCCAGCAGCCTCCGGAACCCTAATTACGAGCAGTACTTC
CDR3: CASSLRNPNYEQYF

size: few
V: TRBV6-2/TRBV6-3
J: TRBJ2-7
D: .
DNA: TGTGCCAGCAGCCTCGGACTATTTTACGAGCAGTACTTC
CDR3: CASSLGLFYEQYF

size: .
V: TRBV10-3
J: TRBJ2-5
D: .
DNA: TGTGCCATGACTGGGGGGCCGGGAGAGACCCAGTACTTC
CDR3: CAMTGGPGETQYF

size: .
V: TRBV4-1
J: TRBJ1-6
D: TRBD1
DNA: TGCGCCAGCAGCCAGTCCTTACAGGGGGGGACTTCACCCCTCCACTTT
CDR3: CASSQSLQGGTSPLHF

size: many
V: TRBV20-1
J: TRBJ2-5
D: .
DNA: TGCAGTGCTAGCGGCGGCGGCCAAGAGACCCAGTACTTC
CDR3: CSASGGGQETQYF

size: few
V: TRBV3-1
J: TRBJ2-7
D: TRBD2
DNA: TGTGCCAGCAGCCAAGATCCGGCGACTAGCGGACCGAGAAGTTACGAGCAGTACTTC
CDR3: CASSQDPATSGPRSYEQYF

size: .
V: TRBV28
J: TRBJ2-5
D: TRBD1
DNA: TGTGCCAGCAGCCCAGACTCAGGGGGCGGGGAGACCCAGTACTTC
CDR3: CASSPDSGGGETQYF

size: .
V: TRBV11-1
J: TRBJ2-1
D: TRBD2
DNA: TGTGCCAGCAGCTGGAGGGAGGGCAATGAGCAGTTCTTC
CDR3: CASSWREGNEQFF

size: .
V: TRBV14
J: TRBJ2-1
D: .
DNA: TGTGCCAGCAGCCATTTGGGGGCAGGGAACTACAATGAGCAGTTCTTC
CDR3: CASSHLGAGNYNEQFF

size: many
V: TRBV2
J: TRBJ2-7
D: .
DNA: TGTGCCAGCATAAACGACGGTTCCTACGAGCAGTACTTC
CDR3: CASINDGSYEQYF

size: few
V: TRBV11-2
J: TRBJ2-3
D: .
DNA: TGTGCCAGCAGGTTATGGCAGATGGGCACAGATACGCAGTATTTT
CDR3: CASRLWQMGTDTQYF

size: few
V: TRBV20-1
J: TRBJ1-2
D: .
DNA: TGCAGTGCTGCTAACTATGGCTACACCTTC
CDR3: CSAANYGYTF